A single sample is the source of the 28 T cell receptor beta chains below, sequenced in a study of early T cells in non-severe SARS-CoV-2 infection. TCRdb reprocessed the 5' RACE reads via MiXCR and lists one record per CDR3 protein. The sample consists of around 98,000 distinct CDR3 sequences, approximately 11% of them appearing once. The sample comprised whole blood. The receptors originated from an adult who was a healthcare worker with PCR-confirmed SARS-CoV-2 infection or an uninfected control (not recorded which).

A note on this clonotype: A much larger clone lies a single base off, so this may be a read error. The chain has TRBV27 and TRBJ2-3; D gene uncertain. V was shortened by 1 base and J by 0 bases, with 2 bases between the two germline ends. Germline V gene sequence: CDR1 MNHEY, CDR2 SMNVEV (reference sequence). CDR3 length: 13 residues. CDR3 amino acids: CASSLFSTDTQYF. The CDR3 coding sequence is TGTGCCAGCAGTTTATTTAGCACAGATACGCAGTATTTT.

The rearrangement joins TRBV6-5 to TRBJ1-6; TRBD1 agrees at 7 bases. This CDR3 region has 15 residues. The germline CDR1 and CDR2 sequences are MNHEY and SVGAGI. Losses at the gene ends were 2 bases for V and 7 bases for J; bases not matched to a gene: 5. In DNA, the CDR3 is TGTGCCAGCAGTTACGCCCGGGACAGCAATTCACCCCTCCACTTT. Protein: CASSYARDSNSPLHF.

This chain links TRBV6-1 with TRBJ1-1; 9 nucleotides match TRBD1. The CDR3 is 15 amino acids. Germline V CDR1 and CDR2: MNHNS, SASEGT. J lost 6 bases, V lost 4 bases, and 9 bases had no gene match. The CDR3 sequence is CASSGQGERLAEAFF. The CDR3 coding sequence is TGTGCCAGCAGTGGACAGGGGGAACGTCTCGCTGAAGCTTTCTTT.

The chain uses TRBV7-2 and TRBJ2-3; a possible D gene is TRBD2 (5 bases). The CDR3 length is 13 residues. Per the germline V gene, CDR1 is SGHTA and CDR2 is FQGNSA. The V and J ends lost 1 base and 6 bases respectively, with 8 bases between them. This CDR3 is CASSLERQDTQYF. The CDR3 bases are TGTGCCAGCAGCTTAGAGCGGCAGGATACGCAGTATTTT.

The chain recombines TRBV5-1 with TRBJ2-2; D gene unclear. The V end lost 0 bases, the J end lost 1 base, and 7 bases lay between the germline ends. The V gene's germline CDR1 is SGHRS and CDR2 YFSETQ. The length of the CDR3 is 15 residues. DNA of the CDR3: TGCGCCAGCAGCTTGGGACCACAGAACACCGGGGAGCTGTTTTTT. Residues: CASSLGPQNTGELFF.

This chain links TRBV6-1 with TRBJ2-3, with D perhaps being TRBD1 or TRBD2 (6 bases each). V lost 0 bases and J 4 bases, leaving 14 bases between the germline ends. Germline V gene sequence: CDR1 MNHNS, CDR2 SASEGT. The CDR3 runs 16 residues. This CDR3 reads CASSEADGGGADTQYF. The CDR3 region has the DNA TGTGCCAGCAGTGAAGCCGATGGAGGGGGTGCAGATACGCAGTATTTT.

This clonotype is categorized as large. The chain carries TRBV20-1 and TRBJ2-1, with 12 bases lining up with TRBD2. The V gene's germline CDR1 is DFQATT and CDR2 SNEGSKA (reference sequence). This CDR3 has 17 amino acids. V lost 6 bases, J lost 1 base, and 10 bases stayed unmatched. In DNA form, the CDR3 reads TGCAGTGCCCACGGTGCTAGCGGGAGGGTTTCCTACAATGAGCAGTTCTTC. Translation gives CSAHGASGRVSYNEQFF.

This clonotype has a handful of counts. The chain carries TRBV7-9 and TRBJ2-1, with a weak D call TRBD2 (6 bases). The germline CDR1 and CDR2 sequences are SEHNR and FQNEAQ (reference sequence). The V end was cut by 5 bases, the J end by 4 bases, with 9 bases between. The CDR3 is 13 residues long. CDR3 coding DNA: TGTGCCAGCAGCCTGACTAGTTACAATGAGCAGTTCTTC. It translates to CASSLTSYNEQFF. Drawing the rest from reference TRBV7-9 and TRBJ2-1, the complete variable domain is DTGVSQNPRHKITKRGQNVTFRCDPISEHNRLYWYRQTLGQGPEFLTYFQNEAQLEKSRLLSDRFSAERPKGSFSTLEIQRTEQGDSAMYLCASSLTSYNEQFFGPGTRLTVL.

This clonotype was counted many times. For the CDR3, the DNA is TGTGCCAGCAGTCCAGAATCTGGGGCCAACGTCCTGACTTTC. Amino acid sequence: CASSPESGANVLTF. The chain carries TRBV12-3 or TRBV12-4 and TRBJ2-6; D is ambiguous. The germline V and J ends were trimmed by 5 bases and 1 base, with 6 bases remaining between them. This CDR3 is 14 amino acids long.

This clonotype was seen a handful of times. The gene calls are TRBV9 and TRBJ2-4; D ambiguous. CDR1 and CDR2 (germline): SGDLS, YYNGEE. V lost 0 bases, J lost 0 bases, and 16 bases lay in between. The CDR3 length is 18 residues. The CDR3 sequence: CASSVEQFGPLAKNIQYF. The CDR3 DNA follows: TGTGCCAGCAGCGTAGAGCAGTTCGGGCCACTAGCCAAAAACATTCAGTACTTC.

The genes are TRBV29-1 and TRBJ2-7; D remains unclear. The CDR3 extends over 13 amino acids. The germline gives CDR1 SQVTM, CDR2 ANQGSEA. V lost 2 bases to trimming and J lost 2 bases, with 10 bases between them. CDR3 sequence reads: CSVESMNTYEQYF. The CDR3 coding sequence is TGCAGCGTTGAATCGATGAACACCTACGAGCAGTACTTC.

The gene calls are TRBV30 and TRBJ2-3; no reliable D call. CDR1 GTSNPN and CDR2 SVGIG come from the germline V gene (reference sequence). The CDR3 is made up of 14 amino acids. V lost 1 base and J 2 bases, leaving 10 bases between the germline ends. CDR3 amino acids: CAWSGPTLTDTQYF. CDR3 nucleotides: TGTGCCTGGAGTGGCCCTACCCTCACAGATACGCAGTATTTT.

This clonotype was seen many times. The V gene is TRBV2, the J gene TRBJ2-2, with TRBD2 matching 9 bases. Germline V gene sequence: CDR1 SNHLY, CDR2 FYNNEI. Germline trimming cut 6 bases from V and 3 bases from J; bases unmatched to any gene: 5. This CDR3 region has 15 residues. The CDR3 loop reads CASSALAGDTGELFF. CDR3 nucleotide sequence: TGTGCCAGCAGCGCACTAGCGGGTGACACCGGGGAGCTGTTTTTT.

As DNA, the CDR3 is TGTGCCAGCAGCCCCGCGGCTGCTGGAAACACCATATATTTT. It specifies CASSPAAAGNTIYF. The chain recombines TRBV3-1 with TRBJ1-3; no definite D call. V shed 4 bases and J shed 2 bases, with 9 bases lying between them. The germline V gene has CDR1 LGHDT and CDR2 YNNKEL (reference sequence). The CDR3 runs 14 residues.

The genes are TRBV5-1 and TRBJ1-2; D possibly corresponds to TRBD1 (6 bases). The CDR3 runs 15 residues. Between the trimmed V and J ends, which lost 3 bases and 3 bases, there was a span of 15 bases. CDR1 and CDR2 (germline): SGHRS, YFSETQ. The CDR3 spells CASSSRGGIDYGYTF. The CDR3 DNA follows: TGCGCCAGCAGCTCCCGCGGGGGCATAGACTATGGCTACACCTTC.

This clonotype showed up just a few times. The chain employs TRBV20-1 and TRBJ2-3, with D hard to call. Germline-derived CDR1 and CDR2 are DFQATT and SNEGSKA (reference sequence). The CDR3 loop spans 14 amino acids. V was cut by 6 bases and J by 2 bases, with 15 bases left in between. CDR3: CSARNSIYTDTQYF. DNA for the CDR3: TGCAGTGCGAGGAACAGTATCTACACAGATACGCAGTATTTT.

This clonotype showed up many times. The V call is TRBV3-1, the J call TRBJ2-2, with D tentatively TRBD1 (6 bases). With 4 bases removed from V and 3 bases from J, the gap between germline ends came to 12 bases. This CDR3 contains 15 residues. The germline V gene has CDR1 LGHDT and CDR2 YNNKEL (reference sequence). CDR3 DNA sequence: TGTGCCAGCAGCCCCCGCAGGGGAGACACCGGGGAGCTGTTTTTT. Translation: CASSPRRGDTGELFF.

Remarks on this clonotype: The final CDR3 position lacks the conserved phenylalanine or tryptophan, pointing to a likely read error. This chain connects TRBV3-1 to TRBJ2-7, with 7 bases lining up with TRBD1. Germline V CDR1 and CDR2: LGHDT, YNNKEL (reference sequence). The CDR3 runs to 14 residues. V was pared by 4 bases and J by 2 bases, with 5 bases of the junction left unmatched. For the CDR3, the DNA is TGTGCCAGCAGCCTGACAGGGCAAACCTACGAGCAGTACCTC. Amino acids: CASSLTGQTYEQYL.

This clonotype was picked up a small number of times. At one boundary the junction diverges from the germline segment, which might be a read error. This chain links TRBV29-1 with TRBJ2-6; TRBD2 might be the D (6 bases). CDR1 is SQVTM and CDR2 is ANQGSEA in the germline V gene. This CDR3 comprises 14 residues. CDR3 protein: CSVVPQSGVNVLTF. For the CDR3, the DNA is TGCAGCGTTGTTCCCCAGTCGGGGGTCAACGTCCTGACTTTC.

The chain joins TRBV2 to TRBJ2-1; 7 bases line up with TRBD1. V lost 6 bases to trimming and J lost 0 bases; unmatched junction nucleotides: 8. The CDR3 has 16 amino acids. The germline V gene encodes CDR1 SNHLY and CDR2 FYNNEI. The CDR3 bases are TGTGCCAGCAGCCGACAGGGCACTAGCTCCTACAATGAGCAGTTCTTC. This sequence encodes CASSRQGTSSYNEQFF.

The V and J genes are TRBV7-2 and TRBJ2-3; D is uncertain. CDR1 SGHTA and CDR2 FQGNSA come from the germline V gene. This CDR3 contains 14 residues. V shed 5 bases and J shed 2 bases, with 11 bases lying between them. CDR3 nucleotides: TGTGCCAGCAGCACCCATACGAACACAGATACGCAGTATTTT. Protein product: CASSTHTNTDTQYF.

This clonotype was observed a handful of times. The rearrangement joins TRBV15 to TRBJ2-7, with TRBD1 matching 12 bases. The CDR3 runs to 16 residues. J lost 7 bases, V lost 3 bases, and 10 bases had no gene match. Germline V gives CDR1 LNHNV, CDR2 YYDKDF (reference sequence). This CDR3 reads CATSSGDRGPLEEQYF. CDR3 coding DNA: TGTGCCACCAGCAGTGGGGACAGGGGGCCCCTCGAAGAGCAGTACTTC. The full variable domain, with the rest looked up from reference TRBV15 and TRBJ2-7, is DAMVIQNPRYQVTQFGKPVTLSCSQTLNHNVMYWYQQKSSQAPKLLFHYYDKDFNNEADTPDNFQSRRPNTSFCFLDIRSPGLGDTAMYLCATSSGDRGPLEEQYFGPGTRLTVT.

This clonotype appeared many times. This sequence joins TRBV30 and TRBJ1-2, with D tentatively TRBD1 (5 bases). Germline CDR1 is GTSNPN and CDR2 is SVGIG (reference sequence). The CDR3 totals 13 residues. Trimming left V 3 bases short and J 8 bases short, with 16 bases between. CDR3 nucleotides: TGTGCCTGGAGCCCGGGTAATTGGGGCGGCTACACCTTC. Protein: CAWSPGNWGGYTF.

This clonotype appeared many times. The chain recombines TRBV30 with TRBJ2-2, with D perhaps being TRBD1 or TRBD2 (5 bases each). The V end was cut by 3 bases, the J end by 5 bases, with 10 bases between. The V gene's germline CDR1 is GTSNPN and CDR2 SVGIG (reference sequence). The CDR3 length is 13 residues. Written as DNA, the CDR3 is TGTGCCTGGAGAGAGGGGAGTACCGGGGAGCTGTTTTTT. Translating it yields CAWREGSTGELFF.

This clonotype was recorded a few times. V is TRBV6-5 and J is TRBJ2-7; D is ambiguous. V was pared by 0 bases and J by 4 bases, with 19 bases between. The germline V gene has CDR1 MNHEY and CDR2 SVGAGI. The CDR3 totals 17 residues. The CDR3 sequence is CASSYSKFRQVLYEQYF. CDR3 nucleotides: TGTGCCAGCAGTTACTCGAAATTTAGGCAGGTTCTGTACGAGCAGTACTTC.

In its sample, this clonotype was seen many times. The V call is TRBV3-1, the J call TRBJ1-2; D gene unclear. V shed 1 base and J shed 3 bases, with 3 bases lying between them. CDR3 size: 12 residues. From germline, CDR1 is LGHDT and CDR2 YNNKEL (reference sequence). For the CDR3, the DNA is TGTGCCAGCAGCCAAGGGGACTATGGCTACACCTTC. The encoded protein is CASSQGDYGYTF. Combining the CDR3 with reference TRBV3-1 and TRBJ1-2 gives the whole variable domain DTAVSQTPKYLVTQMGNDKSIKCEQNLGHDTMYWYKQDSKKFLKIMFSYNNKELIINETVPNRFSPKSPDKAHLNLHINSLELGDSAVYFCASSQGDYGYTFGSGTRLTVV.

This clonotype appeared many times. The V gene is TRBV7-3, the J gene TRBJ2-1; 10 bases fit TRBD2. Trimming cost V 5 bases and J 3 bases; bases outside gene matches: 4. CDR1 is SGHTA, CDR2 FQGTGA, per germline. This CDR3 spans 15 amino acids. CDR3 in amino acids: CASSTSGAIYNEQFF. In DNA, the CDR3 is TGTGCCAGCAGCACTAGCGGGGCCATCTACAATGAGCAGTTCTTC.

Note on this clonotype: With a much larger clone just one base away, this may be a read error. Lacking the conserved final phenylalanine or tryptophan, this CDR3 likely reflects a read error. The chain links TRBV12-3 or TRBV12-4 to TRBJ2-3; 7 bases line up with TRBD1. This CDR3 contains 15 residues. V was pared by 5 bases and J by 2 bases, with 7 bases of the junction left unmatched. The CDR3 reads CASSGGQVLTDTQYY. CDR3 in DNA: TGTGCCAGCAGTGGCGGACAGGTCCTCACAGATACGCAGTATTAT.